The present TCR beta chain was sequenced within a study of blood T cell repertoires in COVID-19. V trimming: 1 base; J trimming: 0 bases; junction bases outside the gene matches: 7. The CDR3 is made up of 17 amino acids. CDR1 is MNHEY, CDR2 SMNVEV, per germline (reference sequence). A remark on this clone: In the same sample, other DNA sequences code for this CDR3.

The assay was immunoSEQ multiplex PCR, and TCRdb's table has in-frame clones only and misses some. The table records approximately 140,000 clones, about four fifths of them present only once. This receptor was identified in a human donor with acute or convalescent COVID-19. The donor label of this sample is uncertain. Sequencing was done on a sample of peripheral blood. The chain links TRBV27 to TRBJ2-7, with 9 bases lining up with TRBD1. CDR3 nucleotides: TGTGCCAGCAGTTTATGGGGCCCGGGACAGGGCTCCTACGAGCAGTACTTC. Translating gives CASSLWGPGQGSYEQYF.